These T cell receptor beta chains were read from a single sample in a study of blood T cell repertoires in COVID-19. The data were produced by immunoSEQ multiplex PCR, yet TCRdb's version contains in-frame clones alone and is incomplete. The sample records about 180,000 clones, roughly 78% being singletons. The sample was peripheral blood. The receptor set was obtained from a woman between 55 and 75 years old with COVID-19, enrolled during active disease. CDR3s leave out the opening cysteine and the closing phenylalanine or tryptophan. For some rows the clone size is stated as once, few or many, or as a class when expanded; others skip it.

CDR3 protein: ASSQAGNIYEQY
clone size: .
V gene: TRBV3-1/TRBV3-2

CDR3 protein: ASSPSGTDTQY
clone size: .
V gene: TRBV11-3

CDR3 protein: ASSGLLAGGRKTGTDTQY
clone size: .
V gene: TRBV3-1/TRBV3-2

CDR3 protein: ASRDGTGRVMNTEAF
clone size: .
V gene: TRBV3-1/TRBV3-2

CDR3 protein: ASSTFRDKNTGELF
clone size: once
V gene: TRBV5-4

CDR3 protein: ASTSSYGYT
clone size: large
V gene: TRBV6-6

CDR3 protein: ASSLGGLATWVGETQY
clone size: .
V gene: TRBV7-2

CDR3 protein: ATSRDLGGQGRNEKLF
clone size: .
V gene: TRBV15

CDR3 protein: ASSLATGGLAKNIQY
clone size: .
V gene: TRBV7-8

CDR3 protein: ASSQATTGIGAPLH
clone size: many
V gene: TRBV3-1/TRBV3-2

CDR3 protein: ASSLGQGKNIQY
clone size: .
V gene: TRBV5-1

CDR3 protein: ASSVAPTENTEAF
clone size: .
V gene: TRBV9

CDR3 protein: ASSPQGGPGQRYNEQF
clone size: .
V gene: TRBV6-6

CDR3 protein: ASSLLGGRGTDTQY
clone size: .
V gene: TRBV5-1

CDR3 protein: ASSWRTEGSPLH
clone size: .
V gene: TRBV28

CDR3 protein: ASRQGPGNTIY
clone size: .
V gene: TRBV12-3/TRBV12-4

CDR3 protein: AWRQGFGTDTQY
clone size: .
V gene: TRBV30

CDR3 protein: ASNRQGEGNEQF
clone size: .
V gene: TRBV19

CDR3 protein: ASSIAGVETQY
clone size: .
V gene: TRBV19

CDR3 protein: ASSVRDSFYEQY
clone size: .
V gene: TRBV19

CDR3 protein: ASSLSGTGNYGYT
clone size: .
V gene: TRBV7-3

CDR3 protein: ASSVGLAGGNQETQY
clone size: .
V gene: TRBV6-1

CDR3 protein: ASSLRELLYEQF
clone size: .
V gene: TRBV7-9

CDR3 protein: ASSTQDSTGELF
clone size: .
V gene: TRBV19

CDR3 protein: ASSFGVYGYT
clone size: .
V gene: TRBV12-3/TRBV12-4

CDR3 protein: ASRGQGALYEQY
clone size: .
V gene: TRBV3-1/TRBV3-2

CDR3 protein: ASSPGGGTSYNEQF
clone size: .
V gene: TRBV5-1

CDR3 protein: ASSQGDRAWGEKLF
clone size: .
V gene: TRBV4-1

CDR3 protein: ATLTQALAGDRTDTQY
clone size: .
V gene: TRBV15

CDR3 protein: ASSAGQGAGNEQF
clone size: once
V gene: TRBV9

CDR3 protein: ASSPPRQSYTEAF
clone size: .
V gene: TRBV18

CDR3 protein: ASSPSGQGISGNTIY
clone size: few
V gene: TRBV18

CDR3 protein: AISESSVGSGLNTGELF
clone size: many
V gene: TRBV10-3

CDR3 protein: ASSGLPVRETQY
clone size: few
V gene: TRBV19

CDR3 protein: ASSLDWQGGNNEQF
clone size: once
V gene: TRBV11-2

CDR3 protein: ASSPPGLAGGHSDTQY
clone size: .
V gene: TRBV13

CDR3 protein: ASSPDPTSGTQF
clone size: .
V gene: TRBV5-1

CDR3 protein: ASSGQGSSYNEQF
clone size: .
V gene: TRBV2

CDR3 protein: AWTNDRGPMVNTEAF
clone size: .
V gene: TRBV30

CDR3 protein: ASSFAWSRVGEKLF
clone size: few
V gene: TRBV6-2/TRBV6-3

CDR3 protein: ASSLSTANNSPLH
clone size: .
V gene: TRBV6-5

CDR3 protein: ASLGKGLAGGRPRWETQY
clone size: .
V gene: TRBV10-2

CDR3 protein: ASSEPPLFLQNADTQY
clone size: .
V gene: TRBV2

CDR3 protein: ASRGGRGPSTDTQY
clone size: few
V gene: TRBV4-1

CDR3 protein: ASSLEGTEAF
clone size: .
V gene: TRBV5-1

CDR3 protein: ATSTRTGTYNEQF
clone size: .
V gene: TRBV15

CDR3 protein: ASSLGKTSGTPYEQY
clone size: .
V gene: TRBV5-1

CDR3 protein: ASSQGGGYNEQF
clone size: .
V gene: TRBV5-4

CDR3 protein: ASRGGVYQPQH
clone size: .
V gene: TRBV27

CDR3 protein: ASSPGRMNTEAF
clone size: .
V gene: TRBV6-6

CDR3 protein: ASSLAGLSYEQY
clone size: .
V gene: TRBV5-5

CDR3 protein: ASSPGGNTEAF
clone size: .
V gene: TRBV12-3/TRBV12-4

CDR3 protein: ASSQQQTGTDTQY
clone size: .
V gene: TRBV4-1

CDR3 protein: ASSVDARGQWNEQF
clone size: .
V gene: TRBV9

CDR3 protein: ASNLQGIDNEQF
clone size: .
V gene: TRBV5-4

CDR3 protein: ASRRDYNSYEQY
clone size: few
V gene: TRBV5-4

CDR3 protein: ASSLAPGGAGNQPQH
clone size: .
V gene: TRBV5-1

CDR3 protein: ATSKGGRGNQPQH
clone size: .
V gene: TRBV15